The 23 T cell receptor beta chains below were found in one sample sequenced in a study of siplizumab effects on memory and regulatory T cells. Method: immunoSEQ multiplex PCR; TCRdb's copy keeps in-frame clones and lacks some. The sample lists approximately 92,000 clones; just under 95% were seen once. Material: non-Treg CD4+ T cells sorted from blood. These receptors all stem from a human donor in good health.

V usage is TRBV5-1 and J usage is TRBJ1-5; tentatively, D is TRBD1 (5 bases). Germline V gene sequence: CDR1 SGHRS, CDR2 YFSETQ. The CDR3 is 14 residues long. V lost 2 bases to trimming and J lost 5 bases, with 11 bases between them. CDR3 nucleotide sequence: TGCGCCAGCAGCTTCACAGGAGACGATCAGCCCCAGCATTTT. Translating gives CASSFTGDDQPQHF.

The chain combines TRBV28 with TRBJ2-4, with a tentative D call TRBD2 (5 bases). V was trimmed by 7 bases and J by 7 bases, leaving 17 bases between them. Germline loops: CDR1 MDHEN, CDR2 SYDVKM. CDR3 size: 14 residues. The DNA of the CDR3 is TGTGCCAGCACACTAGACGGCGTTCGGAACATTCAGTACTTC. Protein sequence: CASTLDGVRNIQYF.

The chain has TRBV11-2 and TRBJ2-7; D possibly corresponds to TRBD2 (6 bases). The length of the CDR3 is 14 residues. Germline CDR1 and CDR2: SGHAT and FQNNGV. V lost 0 bases and J 6 bases, leaving 12 bases between the germline ends. CDR3 sequence reads: CASSLDSWGGEQYF. For the CDR3, the DNA is TGTGCCAGCAGCTTAGACTCTTGGGGAGGCGAGCAGTACTTC.

The gene calls are TRBV2 and TRBJ2-3; TRBD1 or TRBD2 may be the D gene (5 bases each). This CDR3 comprises 14 residues. Trimming took 8 bases from V and 1 from J, leaving 13 bases between them. Germline V gene sequence: CDR1 SNHLY, CDR2 FYNNEI. The CDR3 DNA is TGTGCCAGCCCCGGTGGGGGAGGCACAGATACGCAGTATTTT. This sequence encodes CASPGGGGTDTQYF. Variable domain in full (rest from reference TRBV2 and TRBJ2-3): EPEVTQTPSHQVTQMGQEVILRCVPISNHLYFYWYRQILGQKVEFLVSFYNNEISEKSEIFDDQFSVERPDGSNFTLKIRSTKLEDSAMYFCASPGGGGTDTQYFGPGTRLTVL.

The J gene is TRBJ2-7, the V gene TRBV7-2; 12 bases are shared with TRBD1. Germline V gives CDR1 SGHTA, CDR2 FQGNSA. There are 15 residues in the CDR3. Trimming at V came to 5 bases and at J to 5 bases, leaving 7 bases not matched to a gene. CDR3 sequence reads: CASSDRDRGRNEQYF. The CDR3 DNA is TGTGCCAGCAGCGACCGGGACAGGGGGCGAAACGAGCAGTACTTC.

This clone was observed once. This chain joins TRBV28 and TRBJ2-1; 13 positions agree with TRBD2. V shed 4 bases and J 8 bases; nucleotides not matched to a gene: 5. CDR3 length equals 15 residues. Per germline, CDR1 MDHEN and CDR2 SYDVKM. CDR3 loop: CASSWGTSGVYEQFF. The CDR3 DNA is TGTGCCAGCAGTTGGGGGACTAGCGGGGTTTATGAGCAGTTCTTC.

A few counts support this clone. The chain couples TRBV19 to TRBJ2-1; D possibly corresponds to TRBD2 (5 bases). The CDR3 covers 18 residues. Trimming shortened V by 0 bases and J by 4 bases, and 19 bases separated the two germline ends. From germline, CDR1 is LNHDA and CDR2 SQIVND (reference sequence). This CDR3 reads CASSIEGSAIKEYNEQFF. The CDR3, as DNA: TGTGCCAGTAGTATAGAGGGGAGCGCGATAAAGGAATACAATGAGCAGTTCTTC.

This clone is a singleton in its sample. This sequence joins TRBV6-5 and TRBJ2-2; D is undetermined. In germline, CDR1 is MNHEY, CDR2 SVGAGI. CDR3 length equals 14 residues. Trimming pared 2 bases from V and 12 bases from J, leaving 16 bases between. DNA for the CDR3: TGTGCCAGCAGTTACCCGCCTCCAATAGTTAAGCTGTTTTTT. Encoded protein: CASSYPPPIVKLFF.

This chain uses TRBV18 with TRBJ2-5; D may be TRBD1 or TRBD2 (6 bases each). CDR1 is KGHSH and CDR2 is LQKENI in the germline V gene. The CDR3 is made up of 15 amino acids. The ends were cut back, 3 bases at V and 5 bases at J, with 16 bases in the middle. In DNA form, the CDR3 reads TGTGCCAGCTCACCGGTATCGGGGGCGCGGGAGACCCAGTACTTC. Residues: CASSPVSGARETQYF.

The chain uses TRBV6-1 and TRBJ1-3; 7 nucleotides line up with TRBD1. This CDR3 comprises 15 residues. Trimming took 7 bases from V and 1 from J; bases not matched to a gene: 7. The V gene's germline CDR1 is MNHNS and CDR2 SASEGT. Here the CDR3 DNA reads TGTGCCAGCACCAGGGGGAGGGAATCTGGAAACACCATATATTTT. Residues: CASTRGRESGNTIYF.

The rearrangement uses TRBV4-1 and TRBJ1-1; D is unclear. CDR1 MGHRA and CDR2 YSYEKL come from the germline V gene. The CDR3 is 17 amino acids. Trimming removed 4 bases at V and 1 base at J, with 19 bases between. CDR3 residues: CASSPTSSSWGNTEAFF. The DNA of the CDR3 is TGCGCCAGCAGCCCAACTAGTAGCAGCTGGGGGAACACTGAAGCTTTCTTT.

The chain links TRBV7-8 to TRBJ1-2, with D tentatively TRBD1 (5 bases). There are 15 residues in the CDR3. The V end was cut by 4 bases, the J end by 6 bases, with 18 bases between. Germline V gene data show CDR1 as SGHVS and CDR2 as FQNEAQ. This chain's CDR3 is CASSSPGDSLHGYTF. The DNA of the CDR3 is TGTGCCAGCAGCTCCCCCGGAGACAGTTTGCATGGCTACACCTTC.

The rearrangement joins TRBV30 to TRBJ1-2, with 9 bases fitting TRBD1. Germline loops: CDR1 GTSNPN, CDR2 SVGIG (reference sequence). With 2 bases clipped from V and 4 bases from J, the junction kept 5 bases outside the gene matches. The CDR3 spans 14 residues. CDR3 nucleotides: TGTGCCTGGAGTCGACAGGGGGTAGGCTATGGCTACACCTTC. Protein product: CAWSRQGVGYGYTF.

The chain joins TRBV6-1 to TRBJ2-6; no definite D call. Germline loops: CDR1 MNHNS, CDR2 SASEGT. The CDR3 has 14 residues. Trimming took 8 bases from V and 4 from J, leaving 12 bases between them. The CDR3 loop is CASLWGFGANVLTF. CDR3 sequence (DNA): TGTGCCAGCCTATGGGGATTCGGGGCCAACGTCCTGACTTTC.

The chain uses TRBV10-3 and TRBJ2-7; D tentatively reads TRBD1 or TRBD2 (5 bases each). Germline assignment: CDR1 ENHRY and CDR2 SYGVKD. This CDR3 is built from 15 residues. With 4 bases removed from V and 7 bases from J, the gap between germline ends came to 20 bases. The CDR3 protein is CAISVVGDGPKEQYF. CDR3 bases: TGTGCCATCAGTGTAGTCGGGGACGGGCCCAAGGAGCAGTACTTC.

The chain combines TRBV5-1 with TRBJ2-7; D possibly uses TRBD1 or TRBD2 (5 bases each). Germline V CDR1 and CDR2: SGHRS, YFSETQ. Between the trimmed V and J ends, which lost 4 bases and 2 bases, there was a span of 16 bases. The CDR3 is 15 amino acids. CDR3 sequence reads: CASSGRESGPYEQYF. CDR3 DNA sequence: TGCGCCAGCAGCGGCCGTGAGTCGGGACCCTACGAGCAGTACTTC.

The chain is built from TRBV15 and TRBJ2-3; D might be TRBD2 (5 bases). Germline V gives CDR1 LNHNV, CDR2 YYDKDF (reference sequence). The CDR3 length is 15 residues. V was trimmed by 0 bases and J by 1 base, leaving 8 bases between them. CDR3 in amino acids: CATSRDPGGTDTQYF. In DNA, the CDR3 is TGTGCCACCAGCAGAGATCCCGGGGGCACAGATACGCAGTATTTT.

The genes are TRBV29-1 and TRBJ1-4; 8 bases align to TRBD1. Looked up from germline, CDR1 is SQVTM and CDR2 is ANQGSEA. The CDR3 runs to 14 residues. Trimming removed 7 bases from V and 0 bases from J; junction bases left unmatched: 4. The CDR3 region has the DNA TGCAGCGCATCACAGGGGGCAACTAATGAAAAACTGTTTTTT. Its protein is CSASQGATNEKLFF.

The chain carries TRBV7-2 and TRBJ2-4; 12 bases map to TRBD2. V was pared by 4 bases and J by 13 bases, with 2 bases of the junction left unmatched. CDR3 length: 12 residues. CDR1 is SGHTA and CDR2 is FQGNSA in the germline V gene. The CDR3 sequence: CASSSSGRVQYF. In nucleotides, the CDR3 is TGTGCCAGCAGCTCTAGCGGGAGGGTCCAGTACTTC. Combining the CDR3 with reference TRBV7-2 and TRBJ2-4 gives the whole variable domain GAGVSQSPSNKVTEKGKDVELRCDPISGHTALYWYRQSLGQGLEFLIYFQGNSAPDKSGLPSDRFSAERTGGSVSTLTIQRTQQEDSAVYLCASSSSGRVQYFGAGTRLSVL.

The chain couples TRBV7-6 to TRBJ1-3; no clear D gene. V gave up 1 base and J gave up 4 bases, with 8 bases separating them. The CDR3 is 14 amino acids. The germline V gene has CDR1 SGHVS and CDR2 FNYEAQ. Here the CDR3 DNA reads TGTGCCAGCAGCTTAGACAGTATGGGAAACACCATATATTTT. It encodes CASSLDSMGNTIYF.

The chain combines TRBV7-2 with TRBJ2-3; D gene uncertain. Trimming removed 5 bases from V and 0 bases from J, with 9 bases in between. Germline V gives CDR1 SGHTA, CDR2 FQGNSA. The CDR3 is 14 residues long. CDR3 bases: TGTGCCAGCAGCCGTCCGGGTAGCACAGATACGCAGTATTTT. Its protein is CASSRPGSTDTQYF.

The rearrangement joins TRBV30 to TRBJ2-5, with 7 bases fitting TRBD2. CDR1 and CDR2 from the germline V gene are GTSNPN and SVGIG (reference sequence). The CDR3 is made up of 11 amino acids. The J segment lost 3 bases and the V segment lost 5 bases, leaving 0 bases of the junction unmatched. This CDR3 reads CAWGGEETQYF. In DNA, the CDR3 is TGTGCCTGGGGGGGGGAAGAGACCCAGTACTTC.

The V gene is TRBV5-1, the J gene TRBJ1-3; no reliable D call. Germline CDR1 SGHRS, CDR2 YFSETQ. This CDR3 is 16 amino acids long. The germline V and J ends were trimmed by 3 bases and 0 bases, with 13 bases remaining between them. The CDR3, as DNA: TGCGCCAGCAGCTCCGGCTCCGGGGTCTCTGGAAACACCATATATTTT. It translates to CASSSGSGVSGNTIYF.